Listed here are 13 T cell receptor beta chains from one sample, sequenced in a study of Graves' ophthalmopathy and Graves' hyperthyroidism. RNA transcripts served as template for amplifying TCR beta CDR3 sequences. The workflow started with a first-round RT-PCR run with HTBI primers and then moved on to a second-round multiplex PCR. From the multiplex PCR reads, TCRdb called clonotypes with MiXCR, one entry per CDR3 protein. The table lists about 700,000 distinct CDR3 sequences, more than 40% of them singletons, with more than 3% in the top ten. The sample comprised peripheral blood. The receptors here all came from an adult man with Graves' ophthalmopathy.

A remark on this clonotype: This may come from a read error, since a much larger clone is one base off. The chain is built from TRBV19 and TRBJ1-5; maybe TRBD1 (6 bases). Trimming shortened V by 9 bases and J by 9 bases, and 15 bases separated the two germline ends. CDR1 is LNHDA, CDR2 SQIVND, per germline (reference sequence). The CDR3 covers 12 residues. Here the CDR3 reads CASSQGRGPQHF. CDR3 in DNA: TGTGCCAGCAGCCAAGGCAGGGGGCCCCAGCATTTT.

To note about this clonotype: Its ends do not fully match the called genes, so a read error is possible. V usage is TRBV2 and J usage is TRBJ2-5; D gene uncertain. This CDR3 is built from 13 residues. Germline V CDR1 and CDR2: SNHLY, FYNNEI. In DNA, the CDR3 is TGTGCCTGCAGTTCTCTCGACCAAGAGACCCAGTACTTC. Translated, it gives CACSSLDQETQYF.

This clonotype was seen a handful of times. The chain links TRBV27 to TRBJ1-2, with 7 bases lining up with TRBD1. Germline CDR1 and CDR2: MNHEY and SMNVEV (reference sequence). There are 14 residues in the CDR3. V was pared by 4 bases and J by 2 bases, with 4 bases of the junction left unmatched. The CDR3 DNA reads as TGTGCCAGCAGTTGGGCAGGGGGAAACTATGGCTACACCTTC. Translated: CASSWAGGNYGYTF.

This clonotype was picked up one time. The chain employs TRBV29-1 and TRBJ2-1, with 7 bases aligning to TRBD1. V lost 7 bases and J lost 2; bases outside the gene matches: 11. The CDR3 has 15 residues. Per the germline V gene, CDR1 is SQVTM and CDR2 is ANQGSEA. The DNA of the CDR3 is TGCAGCGGCCTTGACAGGGTGTCTACCTACAATGAGCAGTTCTTC. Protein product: CSGLDRVSTYNEQFF.

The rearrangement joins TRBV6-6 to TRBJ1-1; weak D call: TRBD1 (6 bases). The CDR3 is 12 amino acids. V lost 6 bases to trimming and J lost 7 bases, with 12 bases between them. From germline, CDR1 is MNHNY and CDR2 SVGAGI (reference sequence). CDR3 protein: CASRTGAGEAFF. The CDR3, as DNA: TGTGCCAGCAGGACGGGGGCAGGTGAAGCTTTCTTT.

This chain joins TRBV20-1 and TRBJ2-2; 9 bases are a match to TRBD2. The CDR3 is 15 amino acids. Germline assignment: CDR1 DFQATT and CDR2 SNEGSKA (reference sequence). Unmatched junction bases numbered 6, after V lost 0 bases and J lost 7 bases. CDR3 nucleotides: TGCAGTGCTAGAGATTGGTCTAGCGGGGACGGGGAGCTGTTTTTT. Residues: CSARDWSSGDGELFF.

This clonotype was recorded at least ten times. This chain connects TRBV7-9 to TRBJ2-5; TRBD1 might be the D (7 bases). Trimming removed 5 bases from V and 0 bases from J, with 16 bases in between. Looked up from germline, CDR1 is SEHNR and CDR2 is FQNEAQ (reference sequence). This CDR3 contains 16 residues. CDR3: CASSPRDSNDQETQYF. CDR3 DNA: TGTGCCAGCAGCCCGCGGGACAGCAACGACCAAGAGACCCAGTACTTC.

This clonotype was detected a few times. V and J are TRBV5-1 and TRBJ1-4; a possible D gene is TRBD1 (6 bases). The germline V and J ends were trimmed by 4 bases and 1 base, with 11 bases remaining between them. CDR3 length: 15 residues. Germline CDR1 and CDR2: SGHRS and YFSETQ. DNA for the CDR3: TGCGCCAGCAGCACGGACAGCAGAACTAATGAAAAACTGTTTTTT. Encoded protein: CASSTDSRTNEKLFF.

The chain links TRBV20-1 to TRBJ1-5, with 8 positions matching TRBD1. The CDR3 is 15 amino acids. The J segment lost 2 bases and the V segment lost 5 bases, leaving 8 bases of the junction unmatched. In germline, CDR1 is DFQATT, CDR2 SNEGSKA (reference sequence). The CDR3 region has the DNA TGCAGTGCTTCCCCAGGGGGCTGGGGCAATCAGCCCCAGCATTTT. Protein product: CSASPGGWGNQPQHF.

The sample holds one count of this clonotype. The CDR3 here is CASSLATGPNSPLHF. DNA of the CDR3: TGTGCCAGCAGCTTAGCTACAGGCCCAAATTCACCCCTCCACTTT. This chain joins TRBV7-8 and TRBJ1-6, with D maybe TRBD1 (5 bases). Germline values: CDR1 SGHVS, CDR2 FQNEAQ. V was shortened by 0 bases and J by 7 bases, with 10 bases between the two germline ends. This CDR3 comprises 15 residues. The full variable domain, with the rest looked up from reference TRBV7-8 and TRBJ1-6, is GAGVSQSPRYKVAKRGQDVALRCDPISGHVSLFWYQQALGQGPEFLTYFQNEAQLDKSGLPSDRFFAERPEGSVSTLKIQRTQQEDSAVYLCASSLATGPNSPLHFGNGTRLTVT.

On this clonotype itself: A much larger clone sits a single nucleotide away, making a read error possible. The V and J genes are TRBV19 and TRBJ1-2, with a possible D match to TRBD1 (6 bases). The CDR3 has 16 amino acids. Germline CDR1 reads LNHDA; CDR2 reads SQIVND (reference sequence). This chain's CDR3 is CAGSSGVRQGYYGYTF. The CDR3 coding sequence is TGTGCCGGTAGTTCAGGGGTTCGCCAAGGCTACTATGGCTACACCTTC.

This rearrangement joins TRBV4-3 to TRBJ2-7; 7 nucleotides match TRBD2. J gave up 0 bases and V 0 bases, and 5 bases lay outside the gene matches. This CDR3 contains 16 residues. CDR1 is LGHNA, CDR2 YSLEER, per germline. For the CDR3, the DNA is TGCGCCAGCAGCCAAGAAAATCTAGCGGCCTCCTACGAGCAGTACTTC. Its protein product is CASSQENLAASYEQYF.

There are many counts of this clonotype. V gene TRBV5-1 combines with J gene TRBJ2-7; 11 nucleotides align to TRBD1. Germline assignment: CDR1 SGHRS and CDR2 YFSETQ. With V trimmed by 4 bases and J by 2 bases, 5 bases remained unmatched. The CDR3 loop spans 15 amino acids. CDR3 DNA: TGCGCCAGCAGCCCTGGGACAGGGGGACCCTACGAGCAGTACTTC. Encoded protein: CASSPGTGGPYEQYF. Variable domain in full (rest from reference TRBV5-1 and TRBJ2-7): KAGVTQTPRYLIKTRGQQVTLSCSPISGHRSVSWYQQTPGQGLQFLFEYFSETQRNKGNFPGRFSGRQFSNSRSEMNVSTLELGDSALYLCASSPGTGGPYEQYFGPGTRLTVT.